Here is one T cell receptor beta chain with its context. This clonotype appeared a few times. Its target antigen remains unknown. No base quality values were provided; no much bigger clone lies one nucleotide off. This sample was taken from a study of early T cells in non-severe SARS-CoV-2 infection (dated by TCRdb to the early 2020s). Turning to the overall study: Bulk RNA from unsorted whole blood was used for TCR sequencing, so alpha and beta chains could not be paired.

Overall study results and their limits: Matching against VDJdb was skewed toward anti-spike CD8 responses, likely underestimated virus-specific expansions, and missed private and CD4 specificities.

Between the V and J ends, shortened by 5 bases and 4 bases respectively, the junction contains 11 bases. CDR3 length: 13 amino acids, cysteine to phenylalanine. CDR3 DNA only is kept here, 39 bases in frame from base 1. According to the germline V gene, CDR1 reads SGHVS and CDR2 reads FQNEAQ. The receptor library was made with 5' RACE. Instrument used: NextSeq 500. In the TCR library protocol, unique molecular identifiers were attached to individual cDNA molecules to correct for PCR bias and sequencing error. TCR alpha and beta chains were both sequenced, and the abundances of alpha and beta sequences in each sample were closely correlated with each other. Per the original workflow: Decombinator V4 was used to perform V gene, J gene and CDR3 annotation of TCR sequences. Expanded TCRs were defined as changing significantly between any two time points under a Poisson model with p below 0.0001. Abundances of TCRs were expressed as counts per million after normalisation to the total number of TCRs sequenced in each sample. TRAV1-2 paired with TRAJ12, TRAJ20 or TRAJ33 defined MAIT TCRs, while TRAV10 paired with TRAJ18 defined iNKT TCRs. A search of VDJdb, accessed on 1 November 2021, was run for TCRs annotated to CMV, EBV and SARS-CoV-2, with TCRs annotated for multiple antigens excluded. TCRdb ran its own pipeline on the public reads, namely fastp trimming at Q25 and MiXCR clone calling, and kept in-frame beta chains. Each record represents a unique CDR3 protein, reported with the most common genes and DNA among its rows. TCRdb, not the authors, supplied the V and J calls. For this sample there are 30,000 to 40,000 distinct CDR3 sequences; roughly 7.9% appear just once. The biggest ten clones account for roughly 12% of the sample.

The study was a case-control design nested within a healthcare worker cohort in London, UK, with weekly nasopharyngeal swab PCR tests and blood sampling. Healthcare workers were enrolled in the week of the UK lockdown, from 23 to 31 March 2020, and were followed every week for up to roughly 15 weeks. The sequencing here drew on whole blood, taken at baseline. In this chain, TRBV7-8 is recombined with TRBJ2-5; the D gene is tentatively TRBD1 or TRBD2, each matching 5 bases. This sequence originates from an adult who was a healthcare worker with PCR-confirmed SARS-CoV-2 infection or an uninfected control (not recorded which). The bases read TGTGCCAGCAGCACCGGGACGATAGAGACCCAGTACTTC. This gives the protein CASSTGTIETQYF. Extended through the reference TRBV7-8 and TRBJ2-5 proteins, this CDR3 yields the full variable domain: GAGVSQSPRYKVAKRGQDVALRCDPISGHVSLFWYQQALGQGPEFLTYFQNEAQLDKSGLPSDRFFAERPEGSVSTLKIQRTQQEDSAVYLCASSTGTIETQYFGPGTRLLVL.